Shown below are 18 T cell receptor beta chains from a single sample sequenced in a study of beta chain features in type 1 diabetes. Study-level findings and limits: Type 1 diabetes patients showed a moderate but significant shortening of TCRB CDR3s in all four CD4+ subsets.

Expressed TCRB transcripts were sequenced after all isolated RNA was converted to cDNA. Using immunoSEQ multiplex PCR, the repertoire was profiled, and TCRdb retains in-frame clones only, with some absent. The table lists roughly 160,000 clones, roughly 8% of them singletons, with under 0.65% in the top ten. Their recognized antigens are unknown. The material sequenced was central memory CD4+ T cells from blood. The source is a young woman with type 1 diabetes.

This clone was seen more than once but under ten times. The chain is built from TRBV27 and TRBJ2-7, with TRBD1 as a possible D gene (6 bases). V lost 5 bases, J lost 7 bases, and 12 bases lay in between. The CDR3 is made up of 12 amino acids. CDR1 and CDR2 (germline): MNHEY, SMNVEV (reference sequence). This CDR3 reads CASSPDRWEQYF. In DNA form, the CDR3 reads TGTGCCAGCAGTCCTGACAGGTGGGAGCAGTACTTC.

V and J are TRBV19 and TRBJ1-5, with TRBD1 identical over 7 bases. The CDR3 runs to 17 residues. Looked up from germline, CDR1 is LNHDA and CDR2 is SQIVND (reference sequence). V dropped 0 bases and J dropped 5; count of bases not matched to a gene: 10. CDR3 sequence (DNA): TGTGCCAGTAGTATAGATCAAAGGGGGCTGGGTTATCAGCCCCAGCATTTT. Translating it yields CASSIDQRGLGYQPQHF.

This clone was counted between two and nine times. This sequence joins TRBV14 and TRBJ2-2; D unclear. V dropped 4 bases and J dropped 3 bases, with 15 bases sitting between them. Germline V gene data show CDR1 as SGHDN and CDR2 as FVKESK. The length of the CDR3 is 16 residues. The CDR3 is CASSLVSWADTGELFF. The CDR3 coding sequence is TGTGCCAGCAGCCTCGTAAGCTGGGCCGACACCGGGGAGCTGTTTTTT.

The CDR3 DNA reads as TGCGCCAGCAGCTCTTCAGTCAACTATGGCTACACCTTC. Translated, it gives CASSSSVNYGYTF. The chain uses TRBV5-1 and TRBJ1-2; D is undetermined. This CDR3 contains 13 residues. The germline V gene encodes CDR1 SGHRS and CDR2 YFSETQ. V was pared by 3 bases and J by 2 bases, with 8 bases between.

This clone was seen a few times. CDR3 residues: CASSWEAGISYEQYF. DNA for the CDR3: TGTGCCAGCAGCTGGGAAGCGGGTATCTCCTACGAGCAGTACTTC. V gene TRBV11-3 combines with J gene TRBJ2-7; TRBD2 might be the D (6 bases). CDR3 length: 15 residues. The V end lost 4 bases, the J end lost 0 bases, and 13 bases lay between the germline ends. Germline values: CDR1 SGHNT, CDR2 YENEEA. Combining the CDR3 with reference TRBV11-3 and TRBJ2-7 gives the whole variable domain EAGVVQSPRYKIIEKKQPVAFWCNPISGHNTLYWYLQNLGQGPELLIRYENEEAVDDSQLPKDRFSAERLKGVDSTLKIQPAELGDSAVYLCASSWEAGISYEQYFGPGTRLTVT.

This clone has only a few counts. The chain couples TRBV2 to TRBJ2-7; D ambiguous. Germline CDR1 and CDR2: SNHLY and FYNNEI. The CDR3 length is 15 residues. V shed 0 bases and J shed 2 bases, with 11 bases lying between them. CDR3 in amino acids: CASSEARLYPYEQYF. The CDR3 nucleotides read TGTGCCAGCAGTGAAGCGAGACTCTATCCCTACGAGCAGTACTTC.

To note about this clone: The sample holds other DNA sequences that translate to the same CDR3. This rearrangement joins TRBV7-6 to TRBJ2-1, with 11 positions matching TRBD2. V lost 5 bases to trimming and J lost 4 bases; unmatched junction nucleotides: 7. The CDR3 totals 16 residues. Per germline, CDR1 SGHVS and CDR2 FNYEAQ. CDR3 sequence (DNA): TGTGCCAGCAGCCCCCTGGGGACTAGCGGTTACAATGAGCAGTTCTTC. It yields the protein CASSPLGTSGYNEQFF.

The gene calls are TRBV7-2 and TRBJ2-1, with TRBD2 identical over 14 bases. Germline CDR1 is SGHTA and CDR2 is FQGNSA. The CDR3 loop spans 16 amino acids. V was pared by 6 bases and J by 2 bases, with 3 bases of the junction left unmatched. DNA of the CDR3: TGTGCCAGCAGAGGACTAGCGGGGGGAACCTACAATGAGCAGTTCTTC. This codes for CASRGLAGGTYNEQFF.

The chain combines TRBV5-4 with TRBJ1-6; D possibly corresponds to TRBD1 (5 bases). Germline lookup yields CDR1 SGHNT and CDR2 YYREEE (reference sequence). The CDR3 loop spans 14 amino acids. V was shortened by 4 bases and J by 7 bases, with 12 bases between the two germline ends. DNA for the CDR3: TGTGCCAGCAGCCGGGAGGGGAGAAATTCACCCCTCCACTTT. This gives the protein CASSREGRNSPLHF.

This rearrangement joins TRBV6-4 to TRBJ2-5, with D possibly being TRBD2 (5 bases). Germline V gene lookup returns CDR1 MRHNA and CDR2 SNTAGT. V lost 5 bases, J lost 4 bases, and 11 bases lay in between. The CDR3 is made up of 13 amino acids. The CDR3 bases are TGTGCCAGCAGTCGAGGGAGCGGAGAGACCCAGTACTTC. Translating gives CASSRGSGETQYF.

This clone turned up a few times. V is TRBV6-5 and J is TRBJ2-2; 7 bases line up with TRBD2. In germline, CDR1 is MNHEY, CDR2 SVGAGI. This CDR3 has 14 residues. Trimming removed 10 bases from V and 4 bases from J; junction bases left unmatched: 9. CDR3 region: CAITGRIGTGELFF. DNA for the CDR3: TGTGCCATCACCGGGAGGATCGGCACCGGGGAGCTGTTTTTT.

This clone was seen more than once but under ten times. This chain's CDR3 is CASSFAGGTNEKLFF. As DNA, the CDR3 is TGTGCCAGCAGCTTCGCGGGTGGAACTAATGAAAAACTGTTTTTT. V gene TRBV7-9 combines with J gene TRBJ1-4; D is ambiguous. Trimming pared 3 bases from V and 1 base from J, leaving 9 bases between. CDR1 is SEHNR and CDR2 is FQNEAQ in the germline V gene (reference sequence). The CDR3 runs to 15 residues.

This clone has more than one count but fewer than ten. The rearrangement links TRBV14 to TRBJ1-4, with D unresolved. The germline CDR1 and CDR2 sequences are SGHDN and FVKESK. V lost 4 bases, J lost 4 bases, and 10 bases lay in between. CDR3 length: 14 residues. CDR3 bases: TGTGCCAGCAGCCGCGCCCGGGTTAATGAAAAACTGTTTTTT. Amino acid sequence: CASSRARVNEKLFF.

The rearrangement joins TRBV27 to TRBJ2-7; 7 bases fit TRBD1. In germline, CDR1 is MNHEY, CDR2 SMNVEV (reference sequence). The V and J ends lost 7 bases and 3 bases, in that order; junction bases with no gene match: 6. This CDR3 region has 13 residues. CDR3 in DNA: TGTGCCAGCAAGGGCCAGGGGGACTACGAGCAGTACTTC. Amino acid sequence: CASKGQGDYEQYF.

This chain connects TRBV5-1 to TRBJ2-1; TRBD1 agrees at 9 bases. Germline trimming cut 4 bases from V and 9 bases from J; bases unmatched to any gene: 11. Germline lookup yields CDR1 SGHRS and CDR2 YFSETQ. The CDR3 contains 15 residues. The CDR3 nucleotides are TGCGCCAGCAGCCCGGGACAGGGTTCCGTGGCTGAGCAGTTCTTC. Amino acids: CASSPGQGSVAEQFF.

The chain combines TRBV19 with TRBJ2-1; 10 bases are a match to TRBD1. With 7 bases clipped from V and 4 bases from J, the junction kept 10 bases outside the gene matches. The CDR3 runs to 16 residues. Germline V gene data show CDR1 as LNHDA and CDR2 as SQIVND (reference sequence). Here the CDR3 DNA reads TGTGCCAGTAACCCCCCGGGACAGGGGAATTACAATGAGCAGTTCTTC. It codes for CASNPPGQGNYNEQFF.

This clone was seen a handful of times. The chain uses TRBV18 and TRBJ2-1; D unclear. Germline-derived CDR1 and CDR2 are KGHSH and LQKENI. Between the trimmed V and J ends, which lost 6 bases and 7 bases, there was a span of 13 bases. CDR3 length equals 13 residues. The CDR3 is CASSPYQENEQFF. The CDR3 nucleotides read TGTGCCAGCTCCCCCTATCAAGAGAATGAGCAGTTCTTC. Based on the CDR3 plus reference TRBV18 and TRBJ2-1, the full variable domain is NAGVMQNPRHLVRRRGQEARLRCSPMKGHSHVYWYRQLPEEGLKFMVYLQKENIIDESGMPKERFSAEFPKEGPSILRIQQVVRGDSAAYFCASSPYQENEQFFGPGTRLTVL.

The chain couples TRBV6-1 to TRBJ2-3; 9 bases agree with TRBD1. This CDR3 is built from 14 residues. The ends lost 4 bases at V and 2 bases at J; junction bases unmatched: 1. Germline lookup yields CDR1 MNHNS and CDR2 SASEGT. The CDR3 DNA sequence: TGTGCCAGCAGTGGACAGGGGGTCACAGATACGCAGTATTTT. Residues: CASSGQGVTDTQYF.